The 5 T cell receptor beta chains below come from one sample, sequenced in a study of cytomegalovirus exposure and HLA in healthy donors. The PCR was carried out with 60 Vbeta primers and 13 Jbeta primers. The protocol was immunoSEQ multiplex PCR, while the TCRdb copy is restricted to in-frame clones and leaves out a portion. The sample shows more than 80,000 clones, 70% to 80% of them seen only once. Sequencing used PBMCs. The source of these receptors is a boy aged 5-17 years in good health and CMV-seronegative.

In this sample, this clone turned up a few times. The gene calls are TRBV5-4 and TRBJ2-7; TRBD1 might be the D (5 bases). This CDR3 has 13 residues. Between the trimmed V and J ends, which lost 0 bases and 6 bases, there was a span of 10 bases. The germline V gene has CDR1 SGHNT and CDR2 YYREEE (reference sequence). CDR3 loop: CASSLGPGSEQYF. For the CDR3, the DNA is TGTGCCAGCAGCTTGGGGCCAGGGTCCGAGCAGTACTTC.

In this sample, this clone turned up a few times. The chain is built from TRBV7-2 and TRBJ2-2, with D unclear. The CDR3 extends over 14 amino acids. CDR1 SGHTA and CDR2 FQGNSA come from the germline V gene. The V gene lost 0 bases and the J gene lost 4 bases, with 6 bases spanning the gap. The chain's CDR3 is CASSLAVGTGELFF. The CDR3 DNA follows: TGTGCCAGCAGCTTAGCGGTCGGCACCGGGGAGCTGTTTTTT.

The genes are TRBV11-2 and TRBJ1-2, with D possibly being TRBD1 (6 bases). The V gene lost 5 bases and the J gene lost 2 bases, with 18 bases spanning the gap. Germline-derived CDR1 and CDR2 are SGHAT and FQNNGV. The CDR3 is made up of 16 amino acids. CDR3 in amino acids: CASSQDSAHRNYGYTF. DNA of the CDR3: TGTGCCAGCAGCCAGGACAGCGCGCACCGAAACTATGGCTACACCTTC.

This clone was found a few times. CDR3 coding DNA: TGTGCCAGCAGGTCGGGACAGGCGAGTTTCGAAGCTTTCTTT. Translation gives CASRSGQASFEAFF. The chain joins TRBV5-8 to TRBJ1-1; the match to TRBD1 covers 8 bases. The germline V gene encodes CDR1 SGHTS and CDR2 YDEGEE. The CDR3 spans 14 residues. After removal of 5 bases from V and 8 bases from J, the junction contained 11 bases not matched to a gene.

In its sample, this clone was seen a few times. J is TRBJ2-7 and V is TRBV5-1, with 9 bases identical to TRBD1. V gave up 3 bases and J gave up 1 base; unmatched junction bases: 2. From germline, CDR1 is SGHRS and CDR2 YFSETQ. The CDR3 is 14 residues long. Here the CDR3 reads CASSWDRASYEQYF. CDR3 nucleotides: TGCGCCAGCAGCTGGGACAGGGCATCCTACGAGCAGTACTTC.